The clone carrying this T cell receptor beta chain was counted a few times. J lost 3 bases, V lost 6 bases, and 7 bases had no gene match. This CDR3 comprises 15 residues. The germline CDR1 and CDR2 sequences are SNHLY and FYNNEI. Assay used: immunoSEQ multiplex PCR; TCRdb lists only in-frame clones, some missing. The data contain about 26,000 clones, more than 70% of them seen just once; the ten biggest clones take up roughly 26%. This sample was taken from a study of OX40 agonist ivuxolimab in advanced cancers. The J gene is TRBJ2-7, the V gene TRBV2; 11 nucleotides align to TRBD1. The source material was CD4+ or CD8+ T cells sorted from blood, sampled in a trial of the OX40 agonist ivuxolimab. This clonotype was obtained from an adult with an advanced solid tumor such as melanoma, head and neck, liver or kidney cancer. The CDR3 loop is CASSKGQGAFYEQYF. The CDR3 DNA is TGTGCCAGCAGCAAAGGACAGGGGGCATTCTACGAGCAGTACTTC.